Sequencing of this T cell receptor (beta chain) was carried out in a study of OX40 agonist ivuxolimab in advanced cancers. General study points: At 0.1 to 3.0 mg/kg and by week 6, CD4+ and CD8+ T cells in the blood had expanded clonally.

Here immunoSEQ multiplex PCR was the method, and the copy in TCRdb shows in-frame clones only, minus some. The sample contains roughly 91,000 clones, around 90% of which appear only once. Comment on this clone: The antigen remains unidentified.

The germline gives CDR1 SNHLY, CDR2 FYNNEI. CDR3 length equals 17 residues. V lost 6 bases and J lost 2, with 21 bases in between. Sequences were derived from CD4+ or CD8+ T cells sorted from blood, sampled in a trial of the OX40 agonist ivuxolimab. The TCR originated in an adult with an advanced solid tumor such as melanoma, head and neck, liver or kidney cancer. This chain connects TRBV2 to TRBJ2-3; D possibly corresponds to TRBD1 (6 bases). CDR3 in amino acids: CASSWIRGGLNTDTQYF. For the CDR3, the DNA is TGTGCCAGCAGCTGGATACGAGGGGGTTTGAACACAGATACGCAGTATTTT. Based on the CDR3 plus reference TRBV2 and TRBJ2-3, the full variable domain is EPEVTQTPSHQVTQMGQEVILRCVPISNHLYFYWYRQILGQKVEFLVSFYNNEISEKSEIFDDQFSVERPDGSNFTLKIRSTKLEDSAMYFCASSWIRGGLNTDTQYFGPGTRLTVL.